This T cell receptor (beta chain) was observed in a study of blood T cells in healthy people across ages. Study conclusions and caveats: Strong correlation existed between TCR beta diversity and naive T cell percentage. Because sorting was not performed, PBMCs prevented conclusive naive versus antigen-experienced comparison.

From germline, CDR1 is LGHDT and CDR2 YNNKEL (reference sequence). CDR3 length: 13 residues. The authors ran a second PCR of 7 to 11 cycles using a sample-barcoded 5' primer and a J-beta primer mix. Every molecule of cDNA carried a tag from a template-switch adaptor with 12 random nucleotides. TCRdb re-derived calls from the 5' RACE reads in MiXCR, one entry per CDR3 protein. The data hold hundreds of thousands of distinct CDR3 sequences, with about 26% observed a single time. Each donor gave 9.5 to 10 milliliters of peripheral blood. This clonotype turned up a few times. The antigen is not known. These data are also associated with another study on T cells of mothers and their children.

V is TRBV3-1 and J is TRBJ2-5; the match to TRBD2 covers 7 bases. Matching the DNA end better, TRBJ2-7 makes the J call doubtful. Sequencing used blood. This sequence was found in a boy aged 5 to 17 in good health. The CDR3 spells CASTGGGTHEQYF. CDR3 DNA sequence: TGTGCCAGCACCGGGGGAGGGACCCACGAGCAGTACTTC.